This TCR beta chain was identified during a study of blood T cell repertoires in COVID-19. The wider study: Collection of acute and convalescent COVID-19 samples took place in the United States, Italy and Spain. The analysed material was cDNA or gDNA that came from T cells, B-cell-depleted T cells, or PBMCs.

The V gene lost 0 bases and the J gene lost 6 bases, with 6 bases spanning the gap. The CDR3 length is 14 residues. The germline V gene encodes CDR1 PRHDT and CDR2 FYEKMQ (reference sequence). Per the original data handling: Reference gene primers were amplified, and this amplification served to estimate nucleated cell counts. TCRdb's table, derived via immunoSEQ multiplex PCR, lists solely in-frame clones and lacks some. That table furnishes V, J and clone size, whereas the DNA furnished D and trimming. The table includes 45,000 or so clones, roughly 86% detected once. The source of this sequence is a man aged 35-49 years with active COVID-19. The sample comprised peripheral blood. The chain uses TRBV13 and TRBJ1-6, with D unresolved. CDR3 nucleotides: TGTGCCAGCAGCTTAGGACGGAGTAATTCACCCCTCCACTTT. It specifies CASSLGRSNSPLHF.